This is a list of T cell receptor beta chains from one sample in a study of T cells in Graves' hyperthyroidism and ophthalmopathy. In TCRdb, the multiplex PCR reads were re-called with MiXCR into one record per CDR3 protein. The table has over 350,000 distinct CDR3 sequences, around 15% seen once. The sequencing sample was made of blood. Receptors originate from a man aged 18 to 29 with Graves' ophthalmopathy. The CDR3 runs from the conserved cysteine through the conserved F or W. D genes are given only for firm matches. The size of a clone is reported for some rows only, either as once, few or many, or as a class for expanded clones.

DNA: TGTGCCAGCAGTTTAAACCCCTTCCTTACGAGGGAGGCTAGCACAGATACGCAGTATTTT; CDR3: CASSLNPFLTREASTDTQYF; size: many; V: TRBV12-3/TRBV12-4; length: 20; D: .; J: TRBJ2-3
DNA: TGCGCCAGCAGCCGAGTCGGGGTGAGCGCAGATACGCAGTATTTT; CDR3: CASSRVGVSADTQYF; size: .; V: TRBV4-1; length: 15; D: .; J: TRBJ2-3
DNA: TGCAGTGCCACCCCCGGGACTAGCGGGGACAATGAGCAGTTCTTC; CDR3: CSATPGTSGDNEQFF; size: many; V: TRBV20-1; length: 15; D: TRBD2; J: TRBJ2-1
DNA: TGTGCCAGCAGCCCACCTCGACTAGCGGGGGAGACCCAGTACTTC; CDR3: CASSPPRLAGETQYF; size: many; V: TRBV11-3; length: 15; D: TRBD2; J: TRBJ2-5
DNA: TGTGCCAGTAGTATAAGGTACAGGGGAGCTTTCTTT; CDR3: CASSIRYRGAFF; size: few; V: TRBV19; length: 12; D: TRBD1; J: TRBJ1-1
DNA: TGTGCCAGCAGCTTAGATCCTTGGACAGGGTCTGAAAAACTGTTTTTT; CDR3: CASSLDPWTGSEKLFF; size: many; V: TRBV11-2; length: 16; D: TRBD1; J: TRBJ1-4
DNA: TGTGCCACCAGTAGGTCAGGGAATGAAAAACTGTTTTTT; CDR3: CATSRSGNEKLFF; size: few; V: TRBV24-1; length: 13; D: .; J: TRBJ1-4
DNA: TGTGCCAGCAGTTACTCGACTAGCGGAGCCTACGAGCAGTACTTC; CDR3: CASSYSTSGAYEQYF; size: many; V: TRBV6-6; length: 15; D: TRBD2; J: TRBJ2-7
DNA: TGTGCCAGCCGGCCGCGGGAAACCACAGATACGCAGTATTTT; CDR3: CASRPRETTDTQYF; size: many; V: TRBV12-3/TRBV12-4; length: 14; D: .; J: TRBJ2-3
DNA: TGTGCCAGCAGACGGACTAGCGGGGGGGTGAATGAGCAGTTCTTC; CDR3: CASRRTSGGVNEQFF; size: many; V: TRBV28; length: 15; D: TRBD2; J: TRBJ2-1
DNA: TGTGCCAGCAGTTTGACCTCTGGAAATTCACCCCTCCACTTT; CDR3: CASSLTSGNSPLHF; size: many; V: TRBV12-3/TRBV12-4; length: 14; D: .; J: TRBJ1-6
DNA: TGTGCCAGCAGTTGGTCTAGCGTTACCTACGAGCAGTACTTC; CDR3: CASSWSSVTYEQYF; size: many; V: TRBV6-1; length: 14; D: .; J: TRBJ2-7
DNA: TGCGCCAGCCCGGAGACTAGCTCCCACGAGCAGTACTTC; CDR3: CASPETSSHEQYF; size: few; V: TRBV5-1; length: 13; D: TRBD2; J: TRBJ2-7
DNA: TGTACCAGCAGACGCGGGGGGGCTCAAGAGACCCAGTACTTC; CDR3: CTSRRGGAQETQYF; size: .; V: TRBV7-9; length: 14; D: TRBD2; J: TRBJ2-5
DNA: TGCAGCGTCCTAGCGGGAGCCGCCAATGAGCAGTTCTTC; CDR3: CSVLAGAANEQFF; size: many; V: TRBV29-1; length: 13; D: TRBD2; J: TRBJ2-1
DNA: TGTGCCAGCACGCCCGGGACAGGGGAGGGAACTGAAGCTTTCTTT; CDR3: CASTPGTGEGTEAFF; size: many; V: TRBV27; length: 15; D: TRBD1; J: TRBJ1-1
DNA: TGTGCCAGCAGCTTACGGTGGCAGCACACAGATACGCAGTATTTT; CDR3: CASSLRWQHTDTQYF; size: many; V: TRBV7-3; length: 15; D: .; J: TRBJ2-3
DNA: TGTGCCAGCTCACCAGGGGTGGGTGAGCAGTTCTTC; CDR3: CASSPGVGEQFF; size: many; V: TRBV18; length: 12; D: .; J: TRBJ2-1
DNA: TGTGCCAGCAGCTTAGGGGAGTACCAAGAGACCCAGTACTTC; CDR3: CASSLGEYQETQYF; size: many; V: TRBV7-2; length: 14; D: .; J: TRBJ2-5
DNA: TGTGCCAGCAGTTCCCGCCGTAGCGGACAAGAGACCCAGTACTTC; CDR3: CASSSRRSGQETQYF; size: many; V: TRBV6-2/TRBV6-3; length: 15; D: .; J: TRBJ2-5
DNA: TGCGCCAGCAGCTTGGGCAGGAGCATGGAAGAGCAGTACTTC; CDR3: CASSLGRSMEEQYF; size: many; V: TRBV5-1; length: 14; D: .; J: TRBJ2-7
DNA: TGCAGTGCTAGTTCCCGGACAGGGGGCTCCTACGAGCAGTACTTC; CDR3: CSASSRTGGSYEQYF; size: many; V: TRBV20-1; length: 15; D: TRBD1; J: TRBJ2-7
DNA: TGTGCCAGCAGTTTGGGCGCGGGACTAGCGGGGGGATATACCTACGAGCAGTACTTC; CDR3: CASSLGAGLAGGYTYEQYF; size: many; V: TRBV11-2; length: 19; D: TRBD2; J: TRBJ2-7
DNA: TGTGCCAGCAGCTGGGACACCCCCTACGAGCAGTACTTC; CDR3: CASSWDTPYEQYF; size: many; V: TRBV28; length: 13; D: .; J: TRBJ2-7
DNA: TGTGCCAGCAGCTTAGGGACTGGGGATTCACCCCTCCACTTT; CDR3: CASSLGTGDSPLHF; size: few; V: TRBV11-2; length: 14; D: .; J: TRBJ1-6
DNA: TGCGCCAGCAGCCCGAGCGCCCTGGCCGGGGAGCTGTTTTTT; CDR3: CASSPSALAGELFF; size: few; V: TRBV5-1; length: 14; D: .; J: TRBJ2-2
DNA: TGTGCCAGCAGTTCCCCAGGGACAGGGTATGGCTACACCTTC; CDR3: CASSSPGTGYGYTF; size: many; V: TRBV27; length: 14; D: TRBD1; J: TRBJ1-2
DNA: TGCAGCGTTCCCGGGACAGTTCCTAGCTCCTACTATGGCTACACCTTC; CDR3: CSVPGTVPSSYYGYTF; size: many; V: TRBV29-1; length: 16; D: TRBD1; J: TRBJ1-2
DNA: TGCAGTGCTATACCCCGACATGGCTATGGCTACACCTTC; CDR3: CSAIPRHGYGYTF; size: .; V: TRBV20-1; length: 13; D: .; J: TRBJ1-2
DNA: TGTGCCAGCAGTTTATCTAGGGGCAATGAGCAGTTCTTC; CDR3: CASSLSRGNEQFF; size: few; V: TRBV27; length: 13; D: .; J: TRBJ2-1
DNA: TGTGCCAGCAGTTATAGCTGGGGACAGGGCGGCGGCTACACCTTC; CDR3: CASSYSWGQGGGYTF; size: many; V: TRBV6-6; length: 15; D: TRBD1; J: TRBJ1-2
DNA: TGCAGCGTTGGCGAGGGGAACACTGAAGCTTTCTTT; CDR3: CSVGEGNTEAFF; size: few; V: TRBV29-1; length: 12; D: .; J: TRBJ1-1
DNA: TGTGCCAGCAGCAGCACTCAGATTGAAAAACTGTTTTTT; CDR3: CASSSTQIEKLFF; size: many; V: TRBV27; length: 13; D: .; J: TRBJ1-4
DNA: TGCGCCAGCAGCTTGGTTGATGCAACTAATGAAAAACTGTTTTTT; CDR3: CASSLVDATNEKLFF; size: few; V: TRBV5-1; length: 15; D: .; J: TRBJ1-4
DNA: TGTGCCAGTAGCCCTAGACGGGACGGCTCCTACGAGCAGTACTTC; CDR3: CASSPRRDGSYEQYF; size: .; V: TRBV19; length: 15; D: .; J: TRBJ2-7
DNA: TGTGCCAGCAGCAGCCAGATTGGGGGCGCTGGAAACACCATATATTTT; CDR3: CASSSQIGGAGNTIYF; size: .; V: TRBV9; length: 16; D: .; J: TRBJ1-3
DNA: TGTGCCATCAGTGAAGACACCCCCACAGATACGCAGTATTTT; CDR3: CAISEDTPTDTQYF; size: many; V: TRBV10-3; length: 14; D: .; J: TRBJ2-3
DNA: TGTGCCTCCCGAGGGGGGACTGGGGCCAACGTCCTGACTTTC; CDR3: CASRGGTGANVLTF; size: many; V: TRBV12-3/TRBV12-4; length: 14; D: .; J: TRBJ2-6
DNA: TGTGCCAGCAGCTTGGCCAGTAACAGCATGAACACTGAAGCTTTCTTT; CDR3: CASSLASNSMNTEAFF; size: many; V: TRBV5-8; length: 16; D: .; J: TRBJ1-1
DNA: TGTGCCAGTAGTATTTCAGGGGAGGGCAATCAGCCCCAGCATTTT; CDR3: CASSISGEGNQPQHF; size: .; V: TRBV19; length: 15; D: .; J: TRBJ1-5
DNA: TGTGCCACCAGTGACCGGACTAGCCTAACAGATACGCAGTATTTT; CDR3: CATSDRTSLTDTQYF; size: many; V: TRBV24-1; length: 15; D: TRBD2; J: TRBJ2-3